This T cell receptor (beta chain) was captured by sequencing in a study of blood T cell repertoires in COVID-19 (dated by TCRdb to the early 2020s). With respect to the entire study: Samples covering the acute and convalescent phases of COVID-19 were provided by collaborators in the United States, Italy and Spain. The material from the prospective study consisted of cDNA or gDNA derived from T cells, B-cell-depleted T cells, or PBMCs. The dataset comprised deeply sampled blood TCRbeta repertoires from subjects exposed to, actively infected with, or recovered from COVID-19. The repertoires were released in a freely available public database meant as a resource for research on the immune response to SARS-CoV-2. The samples were drawn from two sources: the first 160 participants of the ongoing ImmuneRACE study, and approximately 1,300 subjects contributed by 6 global collaborators. Nearly every sample came with metadata listing a de-identified subject ID, COVID-19 status, age in years and sex. Where HLA class I and class II types were available, the types were taken from metadata supplied by the sample provider, not from assay-based typing.

The immunoSEQ Assay, a bias-controlled multiplex PCR, was used to amplify TCRbeta CDR3 regions from genomic DNA. The original methods were these. Nucleated cell counts per sample were estimated from amplification of reference gene primers within the assay. To quantify the absolute abundance of each unique TCRbeta CDR3 rearrangement, sequence reads were collapsed and filtered. For each sample, productive Simpson clonality was calculated as the square root of Simpson's diversity index across productive rearrangements. In its TCRdb copy, this immuneACCESS table keeps in-frame sequences only and misses some clones. Where compared with another copy, unresolved V genes explain less than half of these, and the others have no known cause. V and J calls and clone size are given by that table; D and trimming were obtained from the DNA. The sample has a few hundred thousand clones on record, about 89% of them singletons. The ten largest clones represent 5% to 7.5% of the sample.

A second Seattle source provided samples from volunteer blood donors who had recovered from COVID-19. Whole blood was collected in K2EDTA tubes by collaborating institutions according to the institutions' own protocols. For TCRbeta analysis, collaborators shipped samples in one of three forms: frozen whole blood, isolated PBMCs, or DNA extracted from either of those sample types. What the authors observed across the whole study: How much clinical and demographic metadata was included differed by source and by participant, and the metadata was provided uncurated.

About this clone: The antigen it binds to is not known. Nothing much larger sits one base from this clone, and base qualities are not available.

This receptor was taken from a young man who had recovered from COVID-19. Sequenced: peripheral blood.

The sequence in DNA is TGTGCCAGCACGGGACAGGGGCCTATTACGAGCTCCTACGAGCAGTACTTC. It encodes CASTGQGPITSSYEQYF. The chain is assembled from TRBV7-8 and TRBJ2-7, with 10 central nucleotides matching TRBD1. The germline V gene specifies SGHVS as CDR1 and FQNEAQ as CDR2. From cysteine to phenylalanine, the CDR3 is 17 amino acids long. Just the 51-base CDR3 DNA is kept, in frame starting at base 1. Germline trimming: 7 bases from V, 0 bases from J; junction bases outside gene matches: 12.